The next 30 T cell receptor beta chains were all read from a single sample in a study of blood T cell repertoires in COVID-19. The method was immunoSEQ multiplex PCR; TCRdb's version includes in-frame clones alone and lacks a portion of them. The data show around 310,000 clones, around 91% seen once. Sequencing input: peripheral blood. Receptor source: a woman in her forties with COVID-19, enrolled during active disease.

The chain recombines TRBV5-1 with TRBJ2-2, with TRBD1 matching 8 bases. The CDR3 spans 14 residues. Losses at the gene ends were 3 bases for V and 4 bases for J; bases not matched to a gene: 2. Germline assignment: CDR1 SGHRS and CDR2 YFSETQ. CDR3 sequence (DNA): TGCGCCAGCAGCTCCGGGACAGGCACCGGGGAGCTGTTTTTT. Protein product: CASSSGTGTGELFF.

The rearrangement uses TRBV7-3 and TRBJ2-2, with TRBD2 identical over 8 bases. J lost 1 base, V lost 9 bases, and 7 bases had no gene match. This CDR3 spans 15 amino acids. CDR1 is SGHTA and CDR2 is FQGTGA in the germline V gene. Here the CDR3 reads CASQSGGRNTGELFF. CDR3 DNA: TGTGCCAGTCAGAGCGGGGGCAGGAACACCGGGGAGCTGTTTTTT.

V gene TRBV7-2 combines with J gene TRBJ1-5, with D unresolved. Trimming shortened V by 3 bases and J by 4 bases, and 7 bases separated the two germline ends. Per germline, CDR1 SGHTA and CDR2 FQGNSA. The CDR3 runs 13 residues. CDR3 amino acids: CASSFKPNQPQHF. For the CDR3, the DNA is TGTGCCAGCAGCTTTAAGCCGAATCAGCCCCAGCATTTT.

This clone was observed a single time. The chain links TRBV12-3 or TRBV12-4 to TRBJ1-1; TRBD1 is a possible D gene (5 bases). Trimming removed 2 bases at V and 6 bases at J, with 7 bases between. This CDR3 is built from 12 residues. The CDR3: CASSLRGAEAFF. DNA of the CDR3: TGTGCCAGCAGTTTAAGGGGCGCTGAAGCTTTCTTT.

The CDR3 DNA sequence: TGTGCCACCAGTGACCGGGTGGGACAGATCACAGATACGCAGTATTTT. Protein: CATSDRVGQITDTQYF. The rearrangement uses TRBV24-1 and TRBJ2-3, with 7 nucleotides matching TRBD1. The germline gives CDR1 KGHDR, CDR2 SFDVKD. CDR3 length: 16 amino acids. J lost 2 bases, V lost 4 bases, and 8 bases had no gene match.

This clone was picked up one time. The CDR3 reads CASSYAGFDEKLFF. As DNA, the CDR3 is TGTGCCAGCAGTTACGCGGGGTTCGACGAAAAACTGTTTTTT. The chain carries TRBV6-2 or TRBV6-3 and TRBJ1-4; unclear D gene. The CDR3 has 14 amino acids. The V end lost 2 bases, the J end lost 8 bases, and 12 bases lay between the germline ends. The germline V gene has CDR1 MNHEY and CDR2 SVGEGT.

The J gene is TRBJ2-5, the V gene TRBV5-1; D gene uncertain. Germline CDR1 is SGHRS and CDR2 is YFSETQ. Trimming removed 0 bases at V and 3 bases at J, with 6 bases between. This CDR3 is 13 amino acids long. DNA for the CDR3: TGCGCCAGCAGCTTGGGTGCAGAAGAGACCCAGTACTTC. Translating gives CASSLGAEETQYF.

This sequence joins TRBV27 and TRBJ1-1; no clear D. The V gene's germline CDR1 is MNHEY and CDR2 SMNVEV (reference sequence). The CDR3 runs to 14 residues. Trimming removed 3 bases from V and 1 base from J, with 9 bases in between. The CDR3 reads CASSFHSGNTEAFF. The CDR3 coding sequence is TGTGCCAGCAGTTTTCATTCGGGGAACACTGAAGCTTTCTTT.

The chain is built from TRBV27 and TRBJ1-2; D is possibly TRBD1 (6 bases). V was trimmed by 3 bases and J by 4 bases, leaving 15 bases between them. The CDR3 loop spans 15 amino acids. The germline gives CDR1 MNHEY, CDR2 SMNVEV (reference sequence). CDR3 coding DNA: TGTGCCAGCAGTTTCCAAAAAGGGACACCCTATGGCTACACCTTC. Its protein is CASSFQKGTPYGYTF.

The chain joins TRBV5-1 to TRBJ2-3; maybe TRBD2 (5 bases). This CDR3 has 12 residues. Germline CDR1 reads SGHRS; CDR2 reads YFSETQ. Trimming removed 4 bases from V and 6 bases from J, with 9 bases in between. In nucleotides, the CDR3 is TGCGCCAGCAGCAACGGACTTGATACGCAGTATTTT. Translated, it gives CASSNGLDTQYF.

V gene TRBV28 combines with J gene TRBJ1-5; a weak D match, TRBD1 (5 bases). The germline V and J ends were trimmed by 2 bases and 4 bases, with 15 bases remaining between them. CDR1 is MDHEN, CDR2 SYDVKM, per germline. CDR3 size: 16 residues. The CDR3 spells CASSLIGQGGNQPQHF. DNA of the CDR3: TGTGCCAGCAGTTTAATCGGGCAGGGAGGAAATCAGCCCCAGCATTTT.

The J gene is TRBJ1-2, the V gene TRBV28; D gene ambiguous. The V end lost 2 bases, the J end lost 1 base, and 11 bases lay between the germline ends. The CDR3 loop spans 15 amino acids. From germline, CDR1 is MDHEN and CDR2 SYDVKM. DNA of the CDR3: TGTGCCAGCAGTTTAATCCGAGTCCTTAACTATGGCTACACCTTC. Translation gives CASSLIRVLNYGYTF.

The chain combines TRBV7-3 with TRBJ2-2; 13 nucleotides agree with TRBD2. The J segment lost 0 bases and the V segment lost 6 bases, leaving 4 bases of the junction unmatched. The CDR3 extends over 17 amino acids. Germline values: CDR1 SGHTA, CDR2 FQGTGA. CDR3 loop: CASRRLAGGANTGELFF. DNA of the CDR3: TGTGCCAGCAGGAGACTAGCGGGAGGAGCGAACACCGGGGAGCTGTTTTTT.

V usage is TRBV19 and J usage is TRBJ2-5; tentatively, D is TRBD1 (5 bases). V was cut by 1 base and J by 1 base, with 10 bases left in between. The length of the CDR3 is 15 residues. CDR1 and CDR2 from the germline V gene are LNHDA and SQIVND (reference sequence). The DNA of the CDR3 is TGTGCCAGTAGTATAGGATACAGGATCCAAGAGACCCAGTACTTC. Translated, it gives CASSIGYRIQETQYF.

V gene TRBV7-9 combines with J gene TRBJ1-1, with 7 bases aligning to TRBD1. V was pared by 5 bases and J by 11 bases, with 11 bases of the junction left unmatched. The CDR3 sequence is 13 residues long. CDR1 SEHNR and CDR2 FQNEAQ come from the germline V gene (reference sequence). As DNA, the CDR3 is TGTGCCAGCAGCGAGGACAGGCTCCTACCCGCTTTCTTT. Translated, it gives CASSEDRLLPAFF.

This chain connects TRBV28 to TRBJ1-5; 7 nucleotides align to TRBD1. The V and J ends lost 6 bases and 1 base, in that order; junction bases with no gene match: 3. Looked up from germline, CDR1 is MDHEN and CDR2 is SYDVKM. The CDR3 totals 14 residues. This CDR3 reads CASRSGGSNQPQHF. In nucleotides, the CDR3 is TGTGCCAGCAGATCAGGGGGAAGCAATCAGCCCCAGCATTTT. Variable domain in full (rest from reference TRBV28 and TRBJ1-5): DVKVTQSSRYLVKRTGEKVFLECVQDMDHENMFWYRQDPGLGLRLIYFSYDVKMKEKGDIPEGYSVSREKKERFSLILESASTNQTSMYLCASRSGGSNQPQHFGDGTRLSIL.

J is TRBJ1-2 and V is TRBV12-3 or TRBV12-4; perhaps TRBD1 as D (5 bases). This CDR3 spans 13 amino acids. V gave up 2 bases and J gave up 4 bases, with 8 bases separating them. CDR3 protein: CASSLQGTYGYTF. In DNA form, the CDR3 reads TGTGCCAGCAGTTTACAGGGTACCTATGGCTACACCTTC.

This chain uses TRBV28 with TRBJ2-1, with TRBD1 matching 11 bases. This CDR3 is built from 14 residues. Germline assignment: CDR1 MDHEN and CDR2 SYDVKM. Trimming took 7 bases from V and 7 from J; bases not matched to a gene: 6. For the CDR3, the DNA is TGTGCCAGCACTCGGGACAGGGGGTATAATGAGCAGTTCTTC. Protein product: CASTRDRGYNEQFF.

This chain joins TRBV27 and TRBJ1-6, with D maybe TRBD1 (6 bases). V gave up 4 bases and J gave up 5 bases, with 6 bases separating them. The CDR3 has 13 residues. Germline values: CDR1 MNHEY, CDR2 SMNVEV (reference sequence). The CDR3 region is CASSWTDNSPLHF. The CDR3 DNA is TGTGCCAGCAGTTGGACAGATAATTCACCCCTCCACTTT.

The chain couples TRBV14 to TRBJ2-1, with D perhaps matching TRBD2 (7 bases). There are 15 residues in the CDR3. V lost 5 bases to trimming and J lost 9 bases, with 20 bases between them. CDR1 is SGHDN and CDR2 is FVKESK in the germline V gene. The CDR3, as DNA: TGTGCCAGCAGCGGCTTTGGAGGGGGGGACGTTGAGCAGTTCTTC. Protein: CASSGFGGGDVEQFF.

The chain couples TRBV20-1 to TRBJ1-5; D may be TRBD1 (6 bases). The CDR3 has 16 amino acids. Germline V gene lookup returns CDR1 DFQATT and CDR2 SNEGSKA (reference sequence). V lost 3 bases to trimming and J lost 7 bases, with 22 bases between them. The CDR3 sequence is CSASKNRVGEPQPQHF. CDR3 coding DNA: TGCAGTGCTAGTAAAAACAGGGTAGGAGAACCGCAGCCCCAGCATTTT.

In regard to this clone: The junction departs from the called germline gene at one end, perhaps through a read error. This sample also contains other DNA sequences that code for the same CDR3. CDR3 in DNA: TGCGCCATCAGTGAGTCCGGGGGGTACAATCAGCCCCAGCATTTT. Its translation is CAISESGGYNQPQHF. J is TRBJ1-5 and V is TRBV10-3; weak D call: TRBD1 (5 bases). The germline gives CDR1 ENHRY, CDR2 SYGVKD. CDR3 length: 15 residues.

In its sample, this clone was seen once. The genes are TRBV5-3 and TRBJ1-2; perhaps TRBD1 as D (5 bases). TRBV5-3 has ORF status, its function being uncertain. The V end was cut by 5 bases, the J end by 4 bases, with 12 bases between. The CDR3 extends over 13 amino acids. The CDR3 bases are TGTGCCAGAAGGTGCAGGGAGGTCTATGGCTACACCTTC. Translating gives CARRCREVYGYTF.

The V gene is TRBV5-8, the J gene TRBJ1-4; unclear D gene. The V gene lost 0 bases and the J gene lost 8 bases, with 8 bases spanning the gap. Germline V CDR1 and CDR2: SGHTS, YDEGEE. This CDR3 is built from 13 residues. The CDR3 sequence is CASSLAWREKLFF. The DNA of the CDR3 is TGTGCCAGCAGCTTGGCCTGGAGGGAAAAACTGTTTTTT.

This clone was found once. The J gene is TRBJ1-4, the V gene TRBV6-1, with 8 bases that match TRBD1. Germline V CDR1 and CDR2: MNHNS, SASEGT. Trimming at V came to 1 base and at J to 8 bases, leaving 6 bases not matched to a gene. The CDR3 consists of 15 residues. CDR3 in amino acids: CASSEGQGRIEKLFF. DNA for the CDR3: TGTGCCAGCAGTGAAGGACAGGGGAGGATCGAAAAACTGTTTTTT.

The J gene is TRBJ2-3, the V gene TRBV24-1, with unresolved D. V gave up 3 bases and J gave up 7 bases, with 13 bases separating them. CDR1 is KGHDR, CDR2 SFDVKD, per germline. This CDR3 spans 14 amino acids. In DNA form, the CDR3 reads TGTGCCACCAGTGATGGCACAGTGCCCTATACGCAGTATTTT. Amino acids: CATSDGTVPYTQYF.

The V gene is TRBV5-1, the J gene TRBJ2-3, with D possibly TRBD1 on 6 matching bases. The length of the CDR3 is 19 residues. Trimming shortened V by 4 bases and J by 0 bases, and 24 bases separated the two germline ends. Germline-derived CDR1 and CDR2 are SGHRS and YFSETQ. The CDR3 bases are TGCGCCAGCAGCAACACAGGGTCGGGTCGTGGGGTTAGCACAGATACGCAGTATTTT. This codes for CASSNTGSGRGVSTDTQYF.

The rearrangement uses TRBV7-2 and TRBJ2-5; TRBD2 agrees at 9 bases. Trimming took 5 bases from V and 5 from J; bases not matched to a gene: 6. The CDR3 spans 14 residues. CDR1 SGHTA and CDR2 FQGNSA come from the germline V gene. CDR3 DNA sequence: TGTGCCAGCAGCCGGGGACTAGCTGGGGAGACCCAGTACTTC. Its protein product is CASSRGLAGETQYF.

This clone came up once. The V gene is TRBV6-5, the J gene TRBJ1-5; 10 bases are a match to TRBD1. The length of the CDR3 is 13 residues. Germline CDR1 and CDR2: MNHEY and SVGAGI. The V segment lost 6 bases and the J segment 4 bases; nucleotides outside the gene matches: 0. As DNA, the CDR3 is TGTGCCAGCAGGGGACAGGGGAATCAGCCCCAGCATTTT. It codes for CASRGQGNQPQHF.

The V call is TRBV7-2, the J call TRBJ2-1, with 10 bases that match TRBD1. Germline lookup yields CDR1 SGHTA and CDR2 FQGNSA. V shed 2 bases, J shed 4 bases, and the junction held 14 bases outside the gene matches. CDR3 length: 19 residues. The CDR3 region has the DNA TGTGCCAGCAGCTTAAGGTGGGGGATGTCGGGACAGGGGTACAATGAGCAGTTCTTC. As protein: CASSLRWGMSGQGYNEQFF.